The rows below give T cell receptor beta chains drawn from one sample of a study of high-grade serous ovarian cancer treatment subgroups. The method was immunoSEQ multiplex PCR; TCRdb's version includes in-frame clones alone and lacks a portion of them. This sample carries approximately 4,800 clones, approximately 78% of them seen once, and the ten largest clones take around 9.1%. Material for sequencing was tumor tissue. These receptors came from a human donor with high-grade serous ovarian cancer. Each CDR3 is given with its conserved first and last residue. The order of the fields is V gene, J gene, CDR3 protein.

TRBV5-4	TRBJ1-1	CASSLGQGTLRTEAFF
TRBV27	TRBJ1-2	CASSLKGYGYTF
TRBV4-2	TRBJ1-4	CASSQTWSNGEKLFF
TRBV29-1	TRBJ2-5	CSVGEGLETQYF
TRBV5-4	TRBJ2-2	CASSRTGGAGTGELFF
TRBV9	TRBJ1-1	CASSLIQGAEAFF
TRBV9	TRBJ2-2	CASSVVGTGNTGELFF
TRBV9	TRBJ2-7	CASSVGVAGGYEQYF
TRBV6-1	TRBJ2-1	CASSEGQGWNEQFF
TRBV19	TRBJ1-5	CASRKDRASNQPQHF
TRBV6-4	TRBJ2-3	CASSAGTGSDTQYF
TRBV6-8	TRBJ2-5	CARYVLAGGTLQETQYF
TRBV28	TRBJ1-5	CASSDDLSNQPQHF
TRBV7-3	TRBJ1-1	CASSLTSQTEAFF
TRBV13	TRBJ2-3	CASSFRGTGGGTDTQYF
TRBV6-5	TRBJ2-7	CASSYPGPRAEQYF
TRBV9	TRBJ2-2	CASEASTNTGELFF
TRBV5-5	TRBJ2-5	CASSLAGGTSEGTQYF
TRBV21-1	TRBJ1-5	CRPKDRGVYSNQPQHF
TRBV19	TRBJ2-2	CASSIATGTGAGELFF
TRBV5-4	TRBJ1-4	CASSPSGTGLTNEKLFF
TRBV4-1	TRBJ2-7	CASSQESSGGSSYEQYF
TRBV9	TRBJ2-3	CASSVVPQHTDTQYF
TRBV5-6	TRBJ2-3	CASSLVAGGTDTQYF
TRBV29-1	TRBJ1-1	CSVPVWVGNTEAFF
TRBV7-9	TRBJ2-5	CASSLDWGRETQYF
TRBV7-3	TRBJ2-1	CASSLLPAGDNEQFF
TRBV30	TRBJ2-7	CAWSRRGGESYEQYF
TRBV7-9	TRBJ2-5	CASSLDFGVETQYF